These T cell receptor beta chains were read from a single sample in a study of T cell responses to AZD1222 COVID-19 vaccine. Libraries were prepared by immunoSEQ multiplex PCR; TCRdb keeps only in-frame clonotypes and omits some of them. The data contain about 130,000 clones, approximately 90% of them singletons. Sequenced here: peripheral blood, sampled on day 0 of AZD1222 vaccination. The source of these receptors is an adult in good health. Each CDR3 is given with its conserved first and last residue. A D gene is named only where the DNA matches it firmly. Size tells how often a clone was seen (once, few, many) or the class of an expanded clone, and some rows leave it out.

-	TRBV5-1	TRBJ2-3	TRBD2	TGCGCCAGCAGCTCCCCTGACCGGACTAGCGGGGGGGATAGCACAGATACGCAGTATTTT	CASSSPDRTSGGDSTDTQYF
-	TRBV3-1/TRBV3-2	TRBJ1-2	-	TGTGCCAGCAGCCAGGATAAATTTAACTATGGCTACACCTTC	CASSQDKFNYGYTF
-	TRBV7-2	TRBJ2-5	-	TGTGCCAGCAGCTTCCCCGGGGGAGGCCAAGAGACCCAGTACTTC	CASSFPGGGQETQYF
once	TRBV7-2	TRBJ2-6	-	TGTGCCAGCAGTCTAGCGAGTTCCGGGGCCAACGTCCTGACTTTC	CASSLASSGANVLTF
-	TRBV27	TRBJ1-4	-	TGTGCCAGCAGTTTATCGTATTTCCCCGATGTAACTAATGAAAAACTGTTTTTT	CASSLSYFPDVTNEKLFF
few	TRBV11-2	TRBJ1-2	-	TGTGCCAGCAGCTTAGGGGGGGGGCCCTATGGCTACACCTTC	CASSLGGGPYGYTF
few	TRBV9	TRBJ1-3	-	TGTGCCAGCAGCGTAGACCCCGCAGGAAACACCATATATTTT	CASSVDPAGNTIYF
-	TRBV19	TRBJ2-1	TRBD2	TGTGCCAGTAGTCCCCGACTCGTCCCACCGGGGGGACCCTACAATGAGCAGTTCTTC	CASSPRLVPPGGPYNEQFF
-	TRBV4-2	TRBJ1-1	-	TGTGCCAGCAGCCAACCAGGGCTAGAAGAAGCTTTCTTT	CASSQPGLEEAFF
few	TRBV10-3	TRBJ2-3	TRBD1	TGTGCCATCAGTTCTTCCCTTGGGACAGGGGCAGAAGATACGCAGTATTTT	CAISSSLGTGAEDTQYF
-	TRBV6-5	TRBJ1-1	-	TGTGCCAGCAGTTACTCTCAAGGCCACACTGAAGCTTTCTTT	CASSYSQGHTEAFF
-	TRBV6-2/TRBV6-3	TRBJ2-3	-	TGTGCCAGCAGCAATAATTGGCCCAGCGGGCGGGAAAGCACAGATACGCAGTATTTT	CASSNNWPSGRESTDTQYF
-	TRBV18	TRBJ1-2	TRBD1	TGTGCCAGCTCGCAGGGGGAGAACTATGGCTACACCTTC	CASSQGENYGYTF
-	TRBV4-3	TRBJ1-1	-	TGCGCCAGCAGCCAATTGGGCACTTTGAACACTGAAGCTTTCTTT	CASSQLGTLNTEAFF
-	TRBV27	TRBJ1-2	-	TGTGCCAGCAGCTTTTTTGGCGGGAGAAACTATGGCTACACCTTC	CASSFFGGRNYGYTF
-	TRBV7-9	TRBJ1-4	-	TGTGCCAGCAGCCCCTCCCCGGCAGGTGAAAAACTGTTTTTT	CASSPSPAGEKLFF
-	TRBV5-4	TRBJ2-1	TRBD2	TGTGCCAGCAGTCCCCGAGCGGGGGAGTTATACAATGAGCAGTTCTTC	CASSPRAGELYNEQFF
-	TRBV4-3	TRBJ1-4	TRBD1	TGCGCCAGCAGCCTGACAGGGCAGTATGAAAAACTGTTTTTT	CASSLTGQYEKLFF
-	TRBV6-2/TRBV6-3	TRBJ2-6	TRBD1	TGTGCCAGCAGTCAGATACAGGGGGCGAAAAGCTCTGGGGCCAACGTCCTGACTTTC	CASSQIQGAKSSGANVLTF
-	TRBV6-2/TRBV6-3	TRBJ1-1	-	TGTGCCAGCAGTTACTTTCCAGGGAGGGATAACACTGAAGCTTTCTTT	CASSYFPGRDNTEAFF
few	TRBV6-5	TRBJ2-7	TRBD2	TGTGCCAGCACCAGCGGGGGGGCTGAGTACGAGCAGTACTTC	CASTSGGAEYEQYF
-	TRBV9	TRBJ2-7	TRBD2	TGTGCCAGCAGCCCCCTAGCGGAACCTTCCTACGAGCAGTACTTC	CASSPLAEPSYEQYF
few	TRBV2	TRBJ2-1	TRBD2	TGTGCCAGCAGCCCTAATAGCGGGCGGATTCAGTTCTTC	CASSPNSGRIQFF
-	TRBV28	TRBJ1-3	-	TGTGCCAGCAGTTTACTATTGGATGGTGGAAACACCATATATTTT	CASSLLLDGGNTIYF
-	TRBV6-8	TRBJ1-3	-	TGTGCCAGCAGTCCAACAGGAAACACCATATATTTT	CASSPTGNTIYF
-	TRBV9	TRBJ1-4	-	TGTGCCAGCAGCGCTAGGGTATCTAATGAAAAACTGTTTTTT	CASSARVSNEKLFF
-	TRBV6-6	TRBJ1-2	TRBD1	TGTGCCAGCAGTTACGACAGGGCTTCTGGCTACACCTTC	CASSYDRASGYTF